This TCR beta chain was recorded in a study of CD8+CD57+ T cells in acquired aplastic anemia. Study-wide background: An average of 3.2 ug of DNA was obtained from sorted CD4+ and CD8+ cells. Where healthy donors were concerned, CD4+ cells averaged about 11 million reads. Broader study findings: Overlap between patients and controls comprised 25 to 30 CD8+ CDR3 sequences.

Note on this clonotype: Its antigen is currently unknown.

Trimming cost V 2 bases and J 0 bases, with 11 bases left between them. CDR1 and CDR2 (germline): MGHDK, SYGVNS. The CDR3 has 16 residues. Template material for TCR beta VDJ and CDR3 profiling consisted of genomic DNA. TCRdb called the reads again in MiXCR, with one record for every CDR3 protein. The sample lists some 180,000 distinct CDR3 sequences, 40% to 50% occurring once. Sequencing used sorted CD4+, CD8+, or CD8+CD57+ T cells (not recorded which) from PBMCs. This clonotype was obtained from a human donor in good health. This chain connects TRBV25-1 to TRBJ2-1; D call uncertain. As DNA, the CDR3 is TGTGCCAGCAGTGAAGTCGATTCCAGCTCCTACAATGAGCAGTTCTTC. Translated: CASSEVDSSSYNEQFF.